This T cell receptor beta chain emerged from a study of patients and donors after allogeneic stem cell transplantation (TCRdb year 2020). Sequences MNHEY (CDR1) and SVGAGI (CDR2) are obtained from the germline V gene. At the junction V is shortened by 6 bases and J by 8 bases, with 13 bases in between. The CDR3 spans 12 residues, from the cysteine through the phenylalanine. The retained sequence is limited to the CDR3, 36 bases, with the frame set at the first base. Library preparation employed RT-PCR. The reads were generated on a NextSeq 550. TCRdb cleaned the public reads at Q25 with fastp, built clones with MiXCR and kept in-frame beta chains. Each record represents a unique CDR3 protein, reported with the most common genes and DNA among its rows. The sample table contains some 230,000 distinct CDR3 sequences; only one count was recorded for about 14% of them. The ten largest clonotypes hold 11% of the sample.

This clonotype was seen a handful of times. What antigen it recognizes has not been identified. Base qualities are not provided; no much larger clone lies one nucleotide away. Sequencing input: blood, either unsorted or a sorted T cell fraction (not recorded which). The origin of this receptor is a human donor who was either an allogeneic HSCT recipient or a stem cell or donor lymphocyte infusion donor (not recorded which). It is not recorded whose cells these are; they may come from a transplant donor. The chain is made from TRBV6-5 and TRBJ1-2, with TRBD1 perhaps the D gene, on 5 matching bases. The DNA sequence is TGTGCCAGCAGGACAACAGGCGGGGGCTACACCTTC. The encoded protein is CASRTTGGGYTF.